The present T cell receptor beta chain was sequenced within a study of T cells in Graves' hyperthyroidism and ophthalmopathy. This CDR3 comprises 15 residues. Deletions cut 4 bases from V and 4 bases from J, with 15 bases between. Germline CDR1 is KGHSH and CDR2 is LQKENI. Concerning this clonotype: This clone may be a read error of a much larger clone one base away.

A roughly 10 ml volume of fresh peripheral blood provided the PBMCs. The source material, RNA transcripts, was used to amplify TCR beta CDR3 regions. The primer set for the first-round RT-PCR of the TCR CDR3 was HTBI. TCRdb fed the multiplex PCR reads into MiXCR, producing one record per CDR3 protein. The sample has fewer than 700,000 distinct CDR3 sequences; 15% to 20% are singletons. The V gene is TRBV18, the J gene TRBJ2-3; D is ambiguous. This clonotype originated in a woman aged 25 to 39 with Graves' hyperthyroidism. Sequences were obtained from blood. This CDR3 reads CASSLKFLGADTQYF. CDR3 sequence (DNA): TGTGCCAGCTCACTCAAGTTCCTAGGCGCAGATACGCAGTATTTT.